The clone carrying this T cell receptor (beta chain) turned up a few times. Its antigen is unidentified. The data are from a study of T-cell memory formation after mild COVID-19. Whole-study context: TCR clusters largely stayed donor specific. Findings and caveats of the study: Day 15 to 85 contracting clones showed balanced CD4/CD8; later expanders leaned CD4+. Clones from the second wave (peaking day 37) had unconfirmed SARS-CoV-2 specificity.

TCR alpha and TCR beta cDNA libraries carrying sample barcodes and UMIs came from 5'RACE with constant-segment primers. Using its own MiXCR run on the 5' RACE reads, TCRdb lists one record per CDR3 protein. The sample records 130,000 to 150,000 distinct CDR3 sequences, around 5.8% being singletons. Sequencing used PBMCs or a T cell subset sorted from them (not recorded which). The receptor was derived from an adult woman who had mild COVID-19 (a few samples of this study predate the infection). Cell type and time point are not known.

As DNA, the CDR3 is TGTGCCATCAGTGAGGGGTATGACTATGGCTACACCTTC. Translated: CAISEGYDYGYTF. The V call is TRBV10-3, the J call TRBJ1-2, with no clear D. Germline lookup yields CDR1 ENHRY and CDR2 SYGVKD. The CDR3 runs to 13 residues. Trimming pared 2 bases from V and 3 bases from J, leaving 7 bases between.